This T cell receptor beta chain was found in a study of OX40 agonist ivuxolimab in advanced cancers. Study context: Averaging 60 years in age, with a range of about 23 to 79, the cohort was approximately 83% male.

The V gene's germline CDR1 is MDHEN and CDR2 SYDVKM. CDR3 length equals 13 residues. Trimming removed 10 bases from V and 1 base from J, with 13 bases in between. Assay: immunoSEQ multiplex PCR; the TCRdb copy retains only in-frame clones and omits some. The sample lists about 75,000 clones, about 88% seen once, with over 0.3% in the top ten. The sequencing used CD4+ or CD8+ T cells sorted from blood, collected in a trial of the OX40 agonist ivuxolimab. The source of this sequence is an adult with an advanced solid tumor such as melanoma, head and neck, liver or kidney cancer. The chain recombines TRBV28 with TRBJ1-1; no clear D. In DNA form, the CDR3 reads TGTGCCATCCACAACACCCAGAACACTGAAGCTTTCTTT. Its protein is CAIHNTQNTEAFF.